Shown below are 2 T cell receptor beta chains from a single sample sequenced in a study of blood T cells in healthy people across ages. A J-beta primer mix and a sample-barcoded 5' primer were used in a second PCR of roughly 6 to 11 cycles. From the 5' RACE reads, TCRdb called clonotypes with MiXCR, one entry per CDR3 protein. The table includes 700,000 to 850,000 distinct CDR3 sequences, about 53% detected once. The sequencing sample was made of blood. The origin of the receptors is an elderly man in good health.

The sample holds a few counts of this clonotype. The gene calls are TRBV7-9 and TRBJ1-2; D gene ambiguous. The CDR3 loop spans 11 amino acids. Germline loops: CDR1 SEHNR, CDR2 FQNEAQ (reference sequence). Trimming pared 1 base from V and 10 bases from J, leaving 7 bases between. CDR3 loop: CASSLGSYYTF. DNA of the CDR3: TGTGCCAGCAGCTTAGGCAGTTACTACACCTTC. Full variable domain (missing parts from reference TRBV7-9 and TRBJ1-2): DTGVSQNPRHKITKRGQNVTFRCDPISEHNRLYWYRQTLGQGPEFLTYFQNEAQLEKSRLLSDRFSAERPKGSFSTLEIQRTEQGDSAMYLCASSLGSYYTFGSGTRLTVV.

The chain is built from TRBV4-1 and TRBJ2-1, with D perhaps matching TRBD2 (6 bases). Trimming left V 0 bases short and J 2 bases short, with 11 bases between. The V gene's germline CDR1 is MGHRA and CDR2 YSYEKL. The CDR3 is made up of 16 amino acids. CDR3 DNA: TGCGCCAGCAGCCAAGACTCGGGAGTGGCCTACAATGAGCAGTTCTTC. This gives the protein CASSQDSGVAYNEQFF.